This T cell receptor beta chain derives from a study of patients and donors after allogeneic stem cell transplantation. TCRdb fed the RT-PCR reads into MiXCR, producing one record per CDR3 protein. The profile shows approximately 150,000 distinct CDR3 sequences, approximately 30% of them singletons. The source of this sequence is a human donor who was either an allogeneic HSCT recipient or a stem cell or donor lymphocyte infusion donor (not recorded which). It is not recorded whose cells these are; they may come from a transplant donor. The sample was blood, either unsorted or a sorted T cell fraction (not recorded which).

CDR3 sequence (DNA): TGTGCCAGCAGCCAAGCGGGAGACCTGTGGAATGAGCAGTTCTTC. This gives the protein CASSQAGDLWNEQFF. The rearrangement uses TRBV3-1 and TRBJ2-1; D may be TRBD2 (6 bases). V gave up 1 base and J gave up 7 bases, with 14 bases separating them. Germline assignment: CDR1 LGHDT and CDR2 YNNKEL (reference sequence). The CDR3 length is 15 residues.